The clone carrying this T cell receptor (beta chain) was detected once. This sample stems from a study of CD4 T cells in relation to SARS-CoV-2 and coronaviruses. The CDR3 covers 15 residues. The V segment lost 9 bases and the J segment 0 bases; nucleotides outside the gene matches: 8. CDR1 and CDR2 (germline): SGHTA, FQGNSA. Data came from immunoSEQ multiplex PCR; TCRdb stores just in-frame clones and leaves some out. Among 60,000 to 85,000 clones listed, 90% to 95% were seen once. Unexposed donor CD4+ T cells date from 2011-2018, before the COVID-19 pandemic. CD4 enrichment then naive enrichment separated naive from memory CD4+ cells.

The chain couples TRBV7-2 to TRBJ2-1, with 7 bases that match TRBD2. The material sequenced was naive CD4+ T cells from PBMCs. This sample's subset: naive CD4+ T cells isolated by negative enrichment. This clonotype was sampled from a human donor in good health. In DNA form, the CDR3 reads TGTGCCAGTCAAGGAAGCGGGGTCTCCTACAATGAGCAGTTCTTC. Protein: CASQGSGVSYNEQFF.